Presented here are 18 T cell receptor beta chains from one specimen sequenced in a study of blood T cell repertoires in COVID-19. Assay: immunoSEQ multiplex PCR; the TCRdb copy retains only in-frame clones and omits some. The table lists 130,000 to 150,000 clones, roughly nine tenths of them singletons. The sample consisted of peripheral blood. These receptors all come from a human donor in a cohort sampled during active COVID-19.

This chain joins TRBV10-2 and TRBJ2-3, with D perhaps TRBD2 (6 bases). The V gene lost 4 bases and the J gene lost 0 bases, with 11 bases spanning the gap. The CDR3 extends over 15 amino acids. Germline assignment: CDR1 WSHSY and CDR2 SAAADI. Here the CDR3 DNA reads TGCGCCAGCAGTGTCGGCGGGGTTAGCACAGATACGCAGTATTTT. Encoded protein: CASSVGGVSTDTQYF.

The chain uses TRBV5-1 and TRBJ2-7, with 9 bases identical to TRBD2. Germline V gene lookup returns CDR1 SGHRS and CDR2 YFSETQ. The CDR3 totals 16 residues. Trimming cost V 1 base and J 2 bases; bases outside gene matches: 7. CDR3 region: CASSLLASGETYEQYF. The CDR3 region has the DNA TGCGCCAGCAGCTTGTTGGCTAGCGGGGAAACCTACGAGCAGTACTTC.

About this clone itself: Mismatch with germline at one junction end may stem from a read error. The rearrangement joins TRBV2 to TRBJ1-3; D unclear. This CDR3 is built from 13 residues. In germline, CDR1 is SNHLY, CDR2 FYNNEI. The CDR3 region is CASTEASGNTIYF. In nucleotides, the CDR3 is TGTGCCAGCACTGAAGCGAGTGGAAACACCATATATTTT.

The V gene is TRBV29-1, the J gene TRBJ1-1; 10 nucleotides align to TRBD1. Trimming removed 8 bases from V and 3 bases from J; junction bases left unmatched: 9. Per germline, CDR1 SQVTM and CDR2 ANQGSEA. This CDR3 spans 14 amino acids. CDR3 loop: CSFSQTGGYTEAFF. The CDR3 nucleotides read TGCAGCTTCTCCCAGACAGGGGGCTACACTGAAGCTTTCTTT.

The chain employs TRBV9 and TRBJ2-1, with a tentative D call TRBD2 (5 bases). From germline, CDR1 is SGDLS and CDR2 YYNGEE. The CDR3 contains 15 residues. V was shortened by 4 bases and J by 10 bases, with 21 bases between the two germline ends. The CDR3 reads CASSPSRLRAWEQFF. The CDR3 bases are TGTGCCAGCAGCCCCTCGAGGCTGAGGGCTTGGGAGCAGTTCTTC.

This chain uses TRBV7-2 with TRBJ2-1; a weak D match, TRBD2 (7 bases). Trimming took off 2 bases at V and 3 bases at J, with 14 bases between the two ends. Germline V gene sequence: CDR1 SGHTA, CDR2 FQGNSA. This CDR3 has 16 residues. CDR3 DNA sequence: TGTGCCAGCAGCTTAATCGCGGGGGCACGCTACAATGAGCAGTTCTTC. Amino acids: CASSLIAGARYNEQFF.

The rearrangement links TRBV7-2 to TRBJ1-1; D is perhaps TRBD1 (6 bases). CDR3 size: 14 residues. V was clipped by 5 bases and J by 1 base, with 11 bases between them. Germline V CDR1 and CDR2: SGHTA, FQGNSA. Written as DNA, the CDR3 is TGTGCCAGCAGCGTAAGCAGGGGGAACACTGAAGCTTTCTTT. Protein product: CASSVSRGNTEAFF.

The gene calls are TRBV13 and TRBJ2-2, with D maybe TRBD2 (6 bases). The CDR3 length is 15 residues. Germline values: CDR1 PRHDT, CDR2 FYEKMQ (reference sequence). V shed 4 bases and J shed 0 bases, with 9 bases lying between them. CDR3 DNA sequence: TGTGCCAGCAGCTACGGGGGAACGAACACCGGGGAGCTGTTTTTT. Translating it yields CASSYGGTNTGELFF.

The chain joins TRBV30 to TRBJ1-4; the D gene is possibly TRBD1 (5 bases). Trimming pared 4 bases from V and 7 bases from J, leaving 16 bases between. The CDR3 is made up of 14 amino acids. The V gene's germline CDR1 is GTSNPN and CDR2 SVGIG (reference sequence). CDR3 in DNA: TGTGCCTGGACTCGGGGGAGGGTTGGTGAAAAACTGTTTTTT. Its translation is CAWTRGRVGEKLFF.

This clone was seen only once. This sequence joins TRBV7-8 and TRBJ2-7, with 9 positions matching TRBD1. Trimming cost V 0 bases and J 5 bases; bases outside gene matches: 2. The CDR3 is 14 amino acids. Germline V gene data show CDR1 as SGHVS and CDR2 as FQNEAQ. This CDR3 reads CASSLADRGHEQYF. CDR3 in DNA: TGTGCCAGCAGCTTAGCGGACAGGGGCCACGAGCAGTACTTC.

The V and J genes are TRBV25-1 and TRBJ2-1, with 10 positions matching TRBD2. The CDR3 is 13 amino acids. Per the germline V gene, CDR1 is MGHDK and CDR2 is SYGVNS. With 7 bases clipped from V and 6 bases from J, the junction kept 3 bases outside the gene matches. The CDR3 DNA reads as TGTGCCAGCAAGCGGGGGGGCTTCAATGAGCAGTTCTTC. Encoded protein: CASKRGGFNEQFF.

The genes are TRBV18 and TRBJ2-5, with TRBD2 matching over 11 bases. CDR1 is KGHSH, CDR2 LQKENI, per germline. The length of the CDR3 is 16 residues. With 3 bases clipped from V and 2 bases from J, the junction kept 5 bases outside the gene matches. The CDR3, as DNA: TGTGCCAGCTCACCGCGACTAGCGGGGACACAAGAGACCCAGTACTTC. This sequence encodes CASSPRLAGTQETQYF.

The rearrangement uses TRBV10-1 and TRBJ1-1; D may be TRBD1 (5 bases). CDR3 length equals 15 residues. The V end was cut by 4 bases, the J end by 6 bases, with 18 bases between. Germline CDR1 reads WNHNN; CDR2 reads SYGVQD (reference sequence). For the CDR3, the DNA is TGCGCCAGCAGTGCGACACAGGTCCGGATACCTGAAGCTTTCTTT. Translating gives CASSATQVRIPEAFF.

This chain connects TRBV7-6 to TRBJ1-2, with D uncertain. The CDR3 sequence is 14 residues long. V was cut by 4 bases and J by 2 bases, with 11 bases left in between. Germline V gene sequence: CDR1 SGHVS, CDR2 FNYEAQ. CDR3 DNA sequence: TGTGCCAGCAGCTGGCCAGATCCAAACTATGGCTACACCTTC. Protein sequence: CASSWPDPNYGYTF.

This clone was picked up a small number of times. V is TRBV18 and J is TRBJ1-5, with TRBD1 matching over 7 bases. Germline CDR1 KGHSH, CDR2 LQKENI. V gave up 5 bases and J gave up 6 bases; unmatched junction bases: 10. CDR3 length: 15 amino acids. The CDR3 region has the DNA TGTGCCAGCTCAGAGAAAGGGGGCGCAAGTCAGCCCCAGCATTTT. It translates to CASSEKGGASQPQHF.

The chain combines TRBV18 with TRBJ1-6; possible D gene TRBD1, 6 bases. The germline CDR1 and CDR2 sequences are KGHSH and LQKENI. Trimming removed 3 bases at V and 9 bases at J, with 15 bases between. The CDR3 is made up of 15 amino acids. CDR3 nucleotide sequence: TGTGCCAGCTCACCGAACAGGGAAAGAAGTTCACCCCTCCACTTT. As protein: CASSPNRERSSPLHF.

The chain couples TRBV5-1 to TRBJ2-7, with 9 bases lining up with TRBD1. J lost 9 bases, V lost 3 bases, and 13 bases had no gene match. There are 15 residues in the CDR3. Germline CDR1 is SGHRS and CDR2 is YFSETQ. The CDR3 DNA follows: TGCGCCAGCAGCTATAACCGGGACAGGGCCCGAGGGCAGTACTTC. Translated: CASSYNRDRARGQYF.

This chain links TRBV18 with TRBJ1-2; tentative D call: TRBD1 (5 bases). Germline V gene data show CDR1 as KGHSH and CDR2 as LQKENI. The CDR3 is made up of 16 amino acids. V lost 3 bases and J 4 bases, leaving 18 bases between the germline ends. This CDR3 reads CASSPGQGRVTYGYTF. The CDR3 DNA is TGTGCCAGCTCACCGGGGCAGGGAAGGGTTACCTATGGCTACACCTTC.